Listed below are T cell receptor beta chains from one sample, sequenced in a study of blood T cell repertoires in COVID-19. Profiling relied on immunoSEQ multiplex PCR, and the TCRdb table lists in-frame clones only, not all of them. The data contain 150,000 or so clones, roughly 84% of them singletons. The sample taken for sequencing was PBMCs or T cells enriched from blood (not recorded which). The receptors were sampled from a human donor with acute COVID-19. The donor label of this sample is uncertain. Both conserved end residues are part of each CDR3. D genes are given only for firm matches. Clone size is stated in some rows and not others, as once, few, many or a class when expanded.

>12|TRBV24-1|.|TRBJ2-2|.
TGTGCCACCACTGGGAGAACCGGGGAGCTGTTTTTT
CATTGRTGELFF
>19|TRBV6-2/TRBV6-3|.|TRBJ1-5|.
TGTGCCAGCAGTTACTCGGTCAGGGGCGTAAGCCGAAAAAATCAGCCCCAGCATTTT
CASSYSVRGVSRKNQPQHF
>12|TRBV5-1|.|TRBJ2-3|.
TGCGCCAGCAGCTTCGCGGGGGATACGCAGTATTTT
CASSFAGDTQYF
>15|TRBV19|.|TRBJ2-7|TRBD2
TGTGCCAGTAGCAGACTAGCGGGGGGGATCTACGAGCAGTACTTC
CASSRLAGGIYEQYF
>14|TRBV6-1|.|TRBJ1-1|TRBD1
TGTGCCAGCAGTGAACAGCAGGGGGCCAGTGAAGCTTTCTTT
CASSEQQGASEAFF
>13|TRBV14|.|TRBJ2-7|.
TGTGCCAGCAGCAACAGGGAAGACTACGAGCAGTACTTC
CASSNREDYEQYF
>15|TRBV27|few|TRBJ1-1|TRBD1
TGTGCCAGCAGTCCCACAGGGGGCGTGGGCACTGAAGCTTTCTTT
CASSPTGGVGTEAFF
>15|TRBV5-5|.|TRBJ1-1|.
TGTGCCAGCAGCTTGGCTGTATCACTGCTCTCGGAAGCTTTCTTT
CASSLAVSLLSEAFF
>20|TRBV6-1|.|TRBJ2-7|TRBD1
TGTGCCAGCAGGGAACCCCGGACAGGGGGAAATCAGCGGGGAATCTACGAGCAGTACTTC
CASREPRTGGNQRGIYEQYF
>15|TRBV10-3|.|TRBJ1-3|TRBD1
TGTGCCATCAGCCCGACAGGGGGGACTGGAAACACCATATATTTT
CAISPTGGTGNTIYF
>16|TRBV5-1|.|TRBJ1-2|TRBD1
TGCGCCAGCAGCTTGGGACAGGGAACACCAACGGCTGGCTACACCTTC
CASSLGQGTPTAGYTF
>15|TRBV19|.|TRBJ1-2|TRBD1
TGTGCCAGTAGTATGCAGGGGACAGGGGAGTATGGCTACACCTTC
CASSMQGTGEYGYTF
>14|TRBV4-2|.|TRBJ1-1|.
TGTGCCAGCAGCCAGGGGGCGGGGAACACTGAAGCTTTCTTT
CASSQGAGNTEAFF
>12|TRBV7-9|.|TRBJ2-1|.
TGTGCCAGCAGCTTAGACAGGGTTGAGCAGTTCTTC
CASSLDRVEQFF
>20|TRBV3-1/TRBV3-2|.|TRBJ1-2|TRBD1
TGTGCCAGCAGCCAAGATCCCCGGACAGGCCACCAAAGACGGTACTATGGCTACACCTTC
CASSQDPRTGHQRRYYGYTF
>14|TRBV5-4|.|TRBJ1-1|.
TGTGCCAGCAGCCCCAAGGGGTTGAACACTGAAGCTTTCTTT
CASSPKGLNTEAFF
>13|TRBV11-2|.|TRBJ2-7|.
TGTGCCAGCGGCACAGGGAATTCCTACGAGCAGTACTTC
CASGTGNSYEQYF
>19|TRBV19|.|TRBJ2-1|TRBD2
TGTGCCAGTAGTCCCCTAGCGGGGGGGCCCGCACCCGGGTACAATGAGCAGTTCTTC
CASSPLAGGPAPGYNEQFF
>11|TRBV9|.|TRBJ2-1|.
TGTGCCAGCGGGGAGGCCCCTGAGCAGTTCTTC
CASGEAPEQFF
>18|TRBV19|.|TRBJ2-3|TRBD2
TGTGCCAGTAGCCCCACACCCGGACTAGCGGGGCTCACAGATACGCAGTATTTT
CASSPTPGLAGLTDTQYF
>14|TRBV6-5|.|TRBJ2-4|TRBD1
TGTGCCAGCAGGACGGACAGGAGCAAAAACATTCAGTACTTC
CASRTDRSKNIQYF
>14|TRBV30|.|TRBJ1-5|.
TGTGCCTGGAACCCAGGGTCTCGGAATCAGCCCCAGCATTTT
CAWNPGSRNQPQHF
>16|TRBV15|.|TRBJ1-6|.
TGTGCCACCAGCAGAGATAGTGGGGCAGCTAATTCACCCCTCCACTTT
CATSRDSGAANSPLHF
>14|TRBV15|.|TRBJ1-1|TRBD1
TGTGCCACCAGCCGAAGGACAGGTCGCACTGAAGCTTTCTTT
CATSRRTGRTEAFF
>15|TRBV7-2|.|TRBJ1-5|.
TGTGCCAGCAGCTTAGATGGGCAGGGCAATCAGCCCCAGCATTTT
CASSLDGQGNQPQHF
>15|TRBV6-1|few|TRBJ2-1|.
TGTGCCAGCAGTGAATGGGGAGCCACCTACAATGAGCAGTTCTTC
CASSEWGATYNEQFF
>17|TRBV7-9|few|TRBJ2-1|.
TGTGCCAGCAGCACCGAAGGACAGAGTTTAATCTTCAATGAGCAGTTCTTC
CASSTEGQSLIFNEQFF
>13|TRBV24-1|.|TRBJ1-2|.
TGTGCCACCAGTGACCTTACAGGTTATGGCTACACCTTC
CATSDLTGYGYTF
>17|TRBV1|few|TRBJ1-5|.
TGCACCAGCAGCGTCCGGGACAGGGAGATTGGAAATCAGCCCCAGCATTTT
CTSSVRDREIGNQPQHF
>14|TRBV7-3|.|TRBJ2-2|.
TGTGCCAGCAGCTTAACAGGGGATACCGGGGAGCTGTTTTTT
CASSLTGDTGELFF
>13|TRBV19|.|TRBJ1-5|.
TGTGCCAGTAGTATAAGGGGGAATCAGCCCCAGCATTTT
CASSIRGNQPQHF
>13|TRBV14|.|TRBJ2-1|.
TGTGCCAGCAGCTTTAAGAACGGGGGTGAGCAGTTCTTC
CASSFKNGGEQFF
>16|TRBV6-5|.|TRBJ1-6|.
TGTGCCAGCAGTTACTCCGACAGGTTTTATAATTCACCCCTCCACTTT
CASSYSDRFYNSPLHF
>15|TRBV9|.|TRBJ1-2|TRBD1
TGTGCCAGCAGCTCGTGGACAGGTCCGCCCTATGGCTACACCTTC
CASSSWTGPPYGYTF
>14|TRBV10-3|few|TRBJ1-3|.
TGTGCCATCAGCCTCAGACAGACGCACCATCCCATATATTTT
CAISLRQTHHPIYF
>14|TRBV5-1|once|TRBJ1-2|.
TGCGCCAGCAGCTTGGGCGACGGGGGGAGCGGCTACACCTTC
CASSLGDGGSGYTF
>17|TRBV14|.|TRBJ1-4|.
TGTGCCAGCAGCCAAGAACTCGGCCAGGGGATTTGGGAAAAACTGTTTTTT
CASSQELGQGIWEKLFF
>15|TRBV27|.|TRBJ1-2|TRBD1
TGTGCCAGCAGGGGGGGGACAGGCCCTAACTATGGCTACACCTTC
CASRGGTGPNYGYTF
>17|TRBV11-2|.|TRBJ1-1|TRBD1
TGTGCCAGCAGCTTGCGGATGGGGACAGGGTTGAACACTGAAGCTTTCTTT
CASSLRMGTGLNTEAFF
>12|TRBV12-3/TRBV12-4|.|TRBJ1-2|.
TGTGCCAGCAGTCTCAGGGTGGCGGGCTACACCTTC
CASSLRVAGYTF
>16|TRBV4-3|.|TRBJ2-7|TRBD2
TGCGCCAGCAGCCAAGACGGCGGGGGGAGCTCCTACGAGCAGTACTTC
CASSQDGGGSSYEQYF
>13|TRBV14|.|TRBJ2-7|.
TGTGCCAGCAGCCAATCGGAGGGATACGAGCAGTACTTC
CASSQSEGYEQYF
>20|TRBV30|.|TRBJ2-3|TRBD2
TGTGCCTGGAGTGCTACCCCCACTACTAGCGGGGGGCCCGGCACAGATACGCAGTATTTT
CAWSATPTTSGGPGTDTQYF
>12|TRBV2|.|TRBJ1-1|.
TGTGCCAGCAACCAGGAGGGCACTGAAGCTTTCTTT
CASNQEGTEAFF
>15|TRBV20-1|.|TRBJ2-7|TRBD2
TGCAGTGCTAGTGGGCTAGCGGATTTCTCCTACGAGCAGTACTTC
CSASGLADFSYEQYF
>14|TRBV24-1|.|TRBJ2-3|.
TGTGCCACCAGTGGGGGGCCTTCTGCAGATACGCAGTATTTT
CATSGGPSADTQYF
>17|TRBV7-9|.|TRBJ2-7|.
TGTGCCAGCAGCTCACCTTTTGACATCCGAGGGTCCTACGAGCAGTACTTC
CASSSPFDIRGSYEQYF
>15|TRBV30|.|TRBJ1-2|TRBD1
TGTGCCTGGAGTGAGGGGACAGGGGGCCTCTATGGCTACACCTTC
CAWSEGTGGLYGYTF
>14|TRBV5-1|.|TRBJ1-1|.
TGCGCCAGCAGCTTAGGGGGAATGAACACTGAAGCTTTCTTT
CASSLGGMNTEAFF
>15|TRBV19|.|TRBJ2-2|TRBD1
TGTGCCAGTAGTCCACCGGACAGGTCTACCGGGGAGCTGTTTTTT
CASSPPDRSTGELFF
>15|TRBV6-1|.|TRBJ2-2|TRBD2
TGTGCCAGCAGTGAAGGAGCGGGGGGGCCCGGGGAGCTGTTTTTT
CASSEGAGGPGELFF